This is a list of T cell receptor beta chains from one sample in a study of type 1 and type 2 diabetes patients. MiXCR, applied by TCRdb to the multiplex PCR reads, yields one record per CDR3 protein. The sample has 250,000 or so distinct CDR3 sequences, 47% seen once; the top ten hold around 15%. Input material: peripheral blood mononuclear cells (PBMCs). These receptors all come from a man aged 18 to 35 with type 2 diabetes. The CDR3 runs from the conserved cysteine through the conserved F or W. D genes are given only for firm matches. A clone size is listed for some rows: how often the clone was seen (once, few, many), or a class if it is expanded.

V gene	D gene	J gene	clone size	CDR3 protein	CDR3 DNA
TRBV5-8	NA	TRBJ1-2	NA	CASSLTGLDGYTF	TGTGCCAGCAGCTTGACAGGTTTAGATGGCTACACCTTC
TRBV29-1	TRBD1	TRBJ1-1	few	CSASTPGQGYTEAFF	TGCAGCGCCTCGACTCCGGGACAGGGGTATACTGAAGCTTTCTTT
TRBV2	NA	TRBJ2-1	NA	CASSERSVSNEQFF	TGTGCCAGCAGTGAAAGGTCGGTCTCCAATGAGCAGTTCTTC
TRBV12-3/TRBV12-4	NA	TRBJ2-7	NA	CASSLASRGLREQYF	TGTGCCAGCAGTTTAGCATCTCGGGGGCTCAGAGAGCAGTACTTC
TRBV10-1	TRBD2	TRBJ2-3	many	CATSSGTTDTQYF	TGCGCCACCTCTAGCGGGACCACAGATACGCAGTATTTT
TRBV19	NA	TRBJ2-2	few	CASSIPTSLRGELFF	TGTGCCAGTAGTATCCCTACTAGCCTCCGCGGGGAGCTGTTTTTT
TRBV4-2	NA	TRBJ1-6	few	CASSQVGTNSPLHF	TGTGCCAGCAGCCAAGTTGGGACGAATTCACCCCTCCACTTT
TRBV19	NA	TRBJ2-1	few	CASSSSGLDEQFF	TGTGCCAGTAGTTCAAGCGGGCTTGATGAGCAGTTCTTC
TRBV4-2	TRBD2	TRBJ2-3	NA	CASSQIVPREGPDTQYF	TGTGCCAGCAGCCAAATCGTACCTCGGGAGGGCCCAGATACGCAGTATTTT
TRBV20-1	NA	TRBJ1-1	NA	CSARDGGKEAFF	TGCAGTGCTAGAGATGGAGGGAAGGAAGCTTTCTTT
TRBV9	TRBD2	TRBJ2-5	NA	CASSAAGGGLETQYF	TGTGCCAGCAGCGCCGCGGGGGGCGGATTGGAGACCCAGTACTTC
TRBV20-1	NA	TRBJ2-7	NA	CSARDRMGGYYEQYF	TGCAGTGCTAGAGATCGTATGGGGGGCTACTACGAGCAGTACTTC
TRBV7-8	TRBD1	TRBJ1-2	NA	CASSSSIGGTGPTYNYGYTF	TGTGCCAGCAGCTCCTCTATCGGAGGGACAGGGCCCACCTATAACTATGGCTACACCTTC
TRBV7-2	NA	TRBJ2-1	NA	CASSLVGAINEQFF	TGTGCCAGCAGCTTAGTTGGCGCCATCAATGAGCAGTTCTTC
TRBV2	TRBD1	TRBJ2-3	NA	CASREPTGADTQYF	TGTGCCAGCAGGGAACCCACAGGGGCAGATACGCAGTATTTT
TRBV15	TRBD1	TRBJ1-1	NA	CATRRQGRSPEAFF	TGTGCCACCAGGAGACAGGGACGGTCACCTGAAGCTTTCTTT
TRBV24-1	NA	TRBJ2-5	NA	CATSGPSPYQETQYF	TGTGCCACCAGTGGTCCTAGCCCCTACCAAGAGACCCAGTACTTC
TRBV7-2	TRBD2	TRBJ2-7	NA	CASSFSSGRLYEQYF	TGTGCCAGCAGCTTTTCTAGCGGGAGGCTGTACGAGCAGTACTTC
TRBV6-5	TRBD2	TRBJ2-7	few	CASGLAGEGEQYF	TGTGCCAGTGGACTAGCGGGAGAAGGCGAGCAGTACTTC
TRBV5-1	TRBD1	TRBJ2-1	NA	CASSSITGVNEQFF	TGCGCCAGCAGCTCGATTACAGGGGTCAATGAGCAGTTCTTC
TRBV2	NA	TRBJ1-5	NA	CASAAWTESNQPQHF	TGTGCCAGCGCGGCGTGGACGGAAAGCAATCAGCCCCAGCATTTT
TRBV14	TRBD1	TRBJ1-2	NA	CASSALGGYRNTGVGYTF	TGTGCCAGCAGCGCCTTAGGAGGGTACCGGAACACAGGGGTCGGCTACACCTTC
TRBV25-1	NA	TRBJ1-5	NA	CASSESLYQPQHF	TGTGCCAGCAGTGAAAGTCTGTATCAGCCCCAGCATTTT
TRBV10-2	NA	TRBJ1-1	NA	CASARVGSVTEAFF	TGCGCCAGCGCCCGGGTGGGGTCGGTCACTGAAGCTTTCTTT
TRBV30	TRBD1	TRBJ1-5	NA	CAWSVRVGSTGQSQPQHF	TGTGCCTGGAGTGTAAGGGTGGGTTCGACAGGGCAGAGTCAGCCCCAGCATTTT
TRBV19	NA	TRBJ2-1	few	CASSIDGGNEQFF	TGTGCCAGTAGTATAGATGGTGGCAATGAGCAGTTCTTC
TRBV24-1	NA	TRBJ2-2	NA	CATSDFGGTEPNTGELFF	TGTGCCACCAGTGATTTTGGGGGGACTGAACCGAACACCGGGGAGCTGTTTTTT
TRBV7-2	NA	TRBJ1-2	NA	CASSTPGGGRGYTF	TGTGCCAGCAGCACCCCGGGGGGGGGCCGCGGCTACACCTTC
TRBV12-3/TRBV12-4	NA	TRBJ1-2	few	CASAGGVGYTF	TGTGCCAGTGCGGGAGGGGTGGGCTACACCTTC
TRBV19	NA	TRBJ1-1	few	CASSMRKNTEAFF	TGTGCCAGTAGTATGCGTAAGAACACTGAAGCTTTCTTT
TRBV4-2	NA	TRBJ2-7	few	CASSPLLAVEQYF	TGTGCCAGCAGCCCACTTCTAGCAGTCGAGCAGTACTTC
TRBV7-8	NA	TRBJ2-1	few	CASSFLTGRSNEQFF	TGTGCCAGCAGCTTCCTGACAGGCCGCTCTAATGAGCAGTTCTTC